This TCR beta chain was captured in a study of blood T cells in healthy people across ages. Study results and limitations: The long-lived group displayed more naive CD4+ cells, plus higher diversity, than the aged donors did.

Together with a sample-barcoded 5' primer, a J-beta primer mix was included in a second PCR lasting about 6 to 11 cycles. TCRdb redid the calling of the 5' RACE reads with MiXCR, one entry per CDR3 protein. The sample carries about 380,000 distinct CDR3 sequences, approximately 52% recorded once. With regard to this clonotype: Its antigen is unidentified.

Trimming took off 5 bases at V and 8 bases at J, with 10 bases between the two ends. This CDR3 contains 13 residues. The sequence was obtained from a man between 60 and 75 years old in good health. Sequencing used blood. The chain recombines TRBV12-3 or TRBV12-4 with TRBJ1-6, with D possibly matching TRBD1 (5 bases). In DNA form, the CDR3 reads TGTGCCAGCAGTCCGACAGACGATTCACCCCTCCACTTT. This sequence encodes CASSPTDDSPLHF.